Listed below are T cell receptor beta chains from one sample, sequenced in a study of blood T cell repertoires in COVID-19. Repertoires were generated with immunoSEQ multiplex PCR, while TCRdb's copy carries only in-frame clones and drops some. The sample carries roughly 210,000 clones, roughly 84% recorded once. The sequenced sample consisted of peripheral blood. These receptors were collected from a woman older than 75 with COVID-19, enrolled during active disease. Each CDR3 is given with its conserved first and last residue. A D gene is named only where the DNA matches it firmly. Part of the rows lack a size; the others show once, few, many or a class for expanded clones.

j_gene: TRBJ1-1
d_gene: NA
v_gene: TRBV10-3
abundance: NA
CDR3nt: TGTGCCATCAGTGACGGTGTCAGGGGACGTGGCACTGAAGCTTTCTTT
CDR3aa: CAISDGVRGRGTEAFF

j_gene: TRBJ1-5
d_gene: NA
v_gene: TRBV10-3
abundance: few
CDR3nt: TGTGCCATCAGTGAGTCTCAGGGACAGCCCCAGCATTTT
CDR3aa: CAISESQGQPQHF

j_gene: TRBJ1-2
d_gene: TRBD1
v_gene: TRBV28
abundance: NA
CDR3nt: TGTGCCAGCAGTTCACGACAGACAGGGAGCTATGGCTACACCTTC
CDR3aa: CASSSRQTGSYGYTF

j_gene: TRBJ1-2
d_gene: TRBD1
v_gene: TRBV6-6
abundance: NA
CDR3nt: TGTGCCAGCATTCGAGACAGGGGAAACTATGGCTACACCTTC
CDR3aa: CASIRDRGNYGYTF

j_gene: TRBJ2-3
d_gene: TRBD1
v_gene: TRBV5-1
abundance: NA
CDR3nt: TGCGCCAGCAGCCCAAGGGGGCTCGGCACAGATACGCAGTATTTT
CDR3aa: CASSPRGLGTDTQYF

j_gene: TRBJ1-2
d_gene: NA
v_gene: TRBV18
abundance: NA
CDR3nt: TGTGCCAGTTCGGACAACCTTAACTATGGCTACACCTTC
CDR3aa: CASSDNLNYGYTF

j_gene: TRBJ1-2
d_gene: NA
v_gene: TRBV3-1/TRBV3-2
abundance: NA
CDR3nt: TGTGCCAGCAGCCAAGACCCTGGGCCATATGGCTACACCTTC
CDR3aa: CASSQDPGPYGYTF

j_gene: TRBJ1-5
d_gene: TRBD1
v_gene: TRBV27
abundance: NA
CDR3nt: TGTGCCAGCAGTCCGCGGACAGGGGACTATAGCAATCAGCCCCAGCATTTT
CDR3aa: CASSPRTGDYSNQPQHF

j_gene: TRBJ1-2
d_gene: TRBD1
v_gene: TRBV3-1/TRBV3-2
abundance: NA
CDR3nt: TGTGCCAGCAGATTGACAGGGGTGGGCTATGGCTACACCTTC
CDR3aa: CASRLTGVGYGYTF

j_gene: TRBJ1-5
d_gene: TRBD1
v_gene: TRBV19
abundance: NA
CDR3nt: TGTGCCAGTAGTAAAACCGGGACAGGGCTAGGGCAGCCCCAGCATTTT
CDR3aa: CASSKTGTGLGQPQHF

j_gene: TRBJ2-3
d_gene: NA
v_gene: TRBV4-2
abundance: NA
CDR3nt: TGTGCCAGCAGCCCCGCCGCGAGCACAGATACGCAGTATTTT
CDR3aa: CASSPAASTDTQYF

j_gene: TRBJ1-5
d_gene: NA
v_gene: TRBV28
abundance: NA
CDR3nt: TGTGCCAGCAGTCCCAACCCTTGGGCAGGCCGCAATCAGCCCCAGCATTTT
CDR3aa: CASSPNPWAGRNQPQHF

j_gene: TRBJ2-3
d_gene: TRBD1
v_gene: TRBV6-6
abundance: NA
CDR3nt: TGTGCCAGCAGTCGTCGGACAGGGAGAAGCACAGATACGCAGTATTTT
CDR3aa: CASSRRTGRSTDTQYF

j_gene: TRBJ2-1
d_gene: NA
v_gene: TRBV7-3
abundance: NA
CDR3nt: TGTGCCAGCAGCTTAACCGGCGGGCCCTCGGGTGAGCAGTTCTTC
CDR3aa: CASSLTGGPSGEQFF

j_gene: TRBJ2-1
d_gene: TRBD2
v_gene: TRBV14
abundance: NA
CDR3nt: TGTGCCAGCGGTTCTCTAGCGGGGGGGAACTATGAGCAGTTCTTC
CDR3aa: CASGSLAGGNYEQFF

j_gene: TRBJ1-4
d_gene: TRBD1
v_gene: TRBV2
abundance: once
CDR3nt: TGTGCCAGTTTGGGACAGGCCTCCTCCCGGGGTGAAAAACTGTTTTTT
CDR3aa: CASLGQASSRGEKLFF

j_gene: TRBJ2-7
d_gene: TRBD1
v_gene: TRBV30
abundance: NA
CDR3nt: TGTGCCTTTGACAGGGATAACTACGAGCAGTACTTC
CDR3aa: CAFDRDNYEQYF

j_gene: TRBJ1-4
d_gene: NA
v_gene: TRBV5-1
abundance: few
CDR3nt: TGCGCCAGCAGCTTGGAGGGGCCTAATGAAAAACTGTTTTTT
CDR3aa: CASSLEGPNEKLFF

j_gene: TRBJ2-7
d_gene: TRBD2
v_gene: TRBV5-4
abundance: NA
CDR3nt: TGTGCCAGCAGCTCATTCGGGGGGAACGAGCAGTACTTC
CDR3aa: CASSSFGGNEQYF

j_gene: TRBJ1-5
d_gene: NA
v_gene: TRBV6-5
abundance: NA
CDR3nt: TGTGCCAGCGGGGAGGTTCTAAGTGGCAATCAGCCCCAGCATTTT
CDR3aa: CASGEVLSGNQPQHF

j_gene: TRBJ2-3
d_gene: TRBD1
v_gene: TRBV28
abundance: few
CDR3nt: TGTGCCAGCACCCGGACAGGGGGCTCAGATACGCAGTATTTT
CDR3aa: CASTRTGGSDTQYF

j_gene: TRBJ2-2
d_gene: TRBD1
v_gene: TRBV7-2
abundance: NA
CDR3nt: TGTGCCAGCAGCGCGGTTGGACAGGGGGCCGGGGAGCTGTTTTTT
CDR3aa: CASSAVGQGAGELFF

j_gene: TRBJ2-7
d_gene: NA
v_gene: TRBV28
abundance: NA
CDR3nt: TGTGCCAGCAGTCCTGGGTTTTCAAGGGGCGAGCAGTACTTC
CDR3aa: CASSPGFSRGEQYF

j_gene: TRBJ2-1
d_gene: TRBD2
v_gene: TRBV7-2
abundance: NA
CDR3nt: TGTGCCAGCAGCACGGGACTAGCGGGTGTCAATGAGCAGTTCTTC
CDR3aa: CASSTGLAGVNEQFF

j_gene: TRBJ1-1
d_gene: TRBD1
v_gene: TRBV29-1
abundance: NA
CDR3nt: TGCAGCGGACAATGGGCCGGGACAGGAGGAGCTTTCTTT
CDR3aa: CSGQWAGTGGAFF

j_gene: TRBJ1-6
d_gene: NA
v_gene: TRBV7-8
abundance: NA
CDR3nt: TGTGCCAGCAGCTTAGACAGGGCCAATTCACCCCTCCACTTT
CDR3aa: CASSLDRANSPLHF

j_gene: TRBJ1-2
d_gene: NA
v_gene: TRBV10-3
abundance: once
CDR3nt: TGTGCCACCTCTTCTGAGGGGGGGATCTATGGCTACACCTTC
CDR3aa: CATSSEGGIYGYTF

j_gene: TRBJ1-5
d_gene: NA
v_gene: TRBV28
abundance: NA
CDR3nt: TGTGCCAGCAGCCCGCGGGGCCAGGGTGAGTCGCCCCAGCATTTT
CDR3aa: CASSPRGQGESPQHF

j_gene: TRBJ1-5
d_gene: TRBD1
v_gene: TRBV2
abundance: NA
CDR3nt: TGTGCCAGTAGGACAGGTAACCAGCCCCAGCATTTT
CDR3aa: CASRTGNQPQHF